Listed below are T cell receptor beta chains from one sample, sequenced in a study of CD8+ T cells in alopecia areata. Profiled with immunoSEQ multiplex PCR; TCRdb holds only in-frame clones, not every one. The repertoire holds roughly 8,000 clones, with approximately 71% as singletons. The material was skin, obtained at week 0. Receptors were obtained from a human donor with alopecia areata. Both conserved end residues are part of each CDR3. A D gene is named only where the DNA matches it firmly. Only some rows state a clone size, as once, few, many or a class for expanded clones.

cdr3_length: 15; j_call: TRBJ1-1; d_call: NA; clone_size: few; v_call: TRBV6-5; cdr3_nt: TGTGCCAGCTCCCGAGGCAGGGTTTTGAACACTGAAGCTTTCTTT; cdr3_aa: CASSRGRVLNTEAFF
cdr3_length: 15; j_call: TRBJ2-2; d_call: NA; clone_size: NA; v_call: TRBV15; cdr3_nt: TGTGCCACCAGCAGAGATAGGCAGGGAATCGGGGAGCTGTTTTTT; cdr3_aa: CATSRDRQGIGELFF
cdr3_length: 12; j_call: TRBJ1-3; d_call: NA; clone_size: few; v_call: TRBV7-2; cdr3_nt: TGTGCCAGCAGCCGTGACAGGAACACCATATATTTT; cdr3_aa: CASSRDRNTIYF
cdr3_length: 14; j_call: TRBJ2-2; d_call: NA; clone_size: NA; v_call: TRBV5-5; cdr3_nt: TGTGCCAGCAGAAATACACTGAACACCGGGGAGCTGTTTTTT; cdr3_aa: CASRNTLNTGELFF
cdr3_length: 14; j_call: TRBJ1-5; d_call: NA; clone_size: NA; v_call: TRBV12-5; cdr3_nt: TGTGCTAGTGGTCTTGCGGCCGGGTTTCAGCCCCAGCATTTT; cdr3_aa: CASGLAAGFQPQHF
cdr3_length: 15; j_call: TRBJ2-7; d_call: TRBD1; clone_size: NA; v_call: TRBV5-7; cdr3_nt: TGTGCCAGCAGCTTGGGTGGGACAGGGAATTTCGGGCAGTACTTC; cdr3_aa: CASSLGGTGNFGQYF
cdr3_length: 11; j_call: TRBJ1-2; d_call: NA; clone_size: NA; v_call: TRBV29-1; cdr3_nt: TGCAGCGTTGAACTGGGGAATGGCTACACCTTC; cdr3_aa: CSVELGNGYTF
cdr3_length: 18; j_call: TRBJ1-2; d_call: TRBD1; clone_size: NA; v_call: TRBV7-9; cdr3_nt: TGTGCCAGCAGCCGCGGCCTTAGTACGGACAGGGCTAACTATGGCTACACCTTC; cdr3_aa: CASSRGLSTDRANYGYTF
cdr3_length: 12; j_call: TRBJ1-2; d_call: TRBD1; clone_size: NA; v_call: TRBV29-1; cdr3_nt: TGCGTCCTCAAGGGGACAGGGGTTGGCTACACCTTC; cdr3_aa: CVLKGTGVGYTF
cdr3_length: 12; j_call: TRBJ1-1; d_call: TRBD1; clone_size: NA; v_call: TRBV6-1; cdr3_nt: TGTGCCAGCAACAGGGGGAACACTGAAGCTTTCTTT; cdr3_aa: CASNRGNTEAFF
cdr3_length: 13; j_call: TRBJ2-3; d_call: NA; clone_size: large; v_call: TRBV7-2; cdr3_nt: TGTGCCAGCAGCCCGGGGGGCACAGATACGCAGTATTTT; cdr3_aa: CASSPGGTDTQYF
cdr3_length: 14; j_call: TRBJ1-1; d_call: NA; clone_size: NA; v_call: TRBV18; cdr3_nt: TGTGCCAGCTCACCACCGAACTCGAACACTGAAGCTTTCTTT; cdr3_aa: CASSPPNSNTEAFF
cdr3_length: 16; j_call: TRBJ2-1; d_call: TRBD2; clone_size: NA; v_call: TRBV6-1; cdr3_nt: TGTGCCAGCAGTGAAAGAGGCGGGGGAACCTACAATGAGCAGTTCTTC; cdr3_aa: CASSERGGGTYNEQFF
cdr3_length: 13; j_call: TRBJ1-3; d_call: NA; clone_size: NA; v_call: TRBV10-1; cdr3_nt: TGCGCCAGCATGGAGGGCTCTGGAAACACCATATATTTT; cdr3_aa: CASMEGSGNTIYF
cdr3_length: 13; j_call: TRBJ1-4; d_call: NA; clone_size: NA; v_call: TRBV15; cdr3_nt: TGTGCCACCAGCAGGGAATCCAGGGGTAAACTGTTTTTT; cdr3_aa: CATSRESRGKLFF
cdr3_length: 11; j_call: TRBJ1-1; d_call: NA; clone_size: NA; v_call: TRBV6-5; cdr3_nt: TGTGCCAGCAGGACGAACACTGAAGCTTTCTTT; cdr3_aa: CASRTNTEAFF
cdr3_length: 14; j_call: TRBJ2-1; d_call: NA; clone_size: NA; v_call: TRBV2; cdr3_nt: TGTGCCTCCGGACAGACTCGTAAGAGTTATGAGCAGTTCTTC; cdr3_aa: CASGQTRKSYEQFF
cdr3_length: 17; j_call: TRBJ1-1; d_call: NA; clone_size: NA; v_call: TRBV18; cdr3_nt: TGTGCCAGCTCACCACGGGAAGGGTTTTTTGGGAACACTGAAGCTTTCTTT; cdr3_aa: CASSPREGFFGNTEAFF
cdr3_length: 15; j_call: TRBJ1-2; d_call: NA; clone_size: few; v_call: TRBV19; cdr3_nt: TGTGCCAGTAGTATTGAGGGCAGGACTAACTATGGCTACACCTTC; cdr3_aa: CASSIEGRTNYGYTF
cdr3_length: 14; j_call: TRBJ2-5; d_call: NA; clone_size: NA; v_call: TRBV14; cdr3_nt: TGTGCCAGCAGCCCTGGACTAAGAGACGTAGCCCAGTACTTC; cdr3_aa: CASSPGLRDVAQYF
cdr3_length: 13; j_call: TRBJ1-4; d_call: NA; clone_size: NA; v_call: TRBV4-1; cdr3_nt: TGCGCCACTACAGACTCAACTAATGAAAAACTGTTTTTT; cdr3_aa: CATTDSTNEKLFF
cdr3_length: 15; j_call: TRBJ2-6; d_call: NA; clone_size: NA; v_call: TRBV6-5; cdr3_nt: TGTGCCAGCAGTACAGGGTCCTCTGGGGCCAACGTCCTGACTTTC; cdr3_aa: CASSTGSSGANVLTF
cdr3_length: 13; j_call: TRBJ2-6; d_call: NA; clone_size: NA; v_call: TRBV7-9; cdr3_nt: TGTGCCAGCAAGGTGTCTGGGGCCAACGTCCTGACTTTC; cdr3_aa: CASKVSGANVLTF
cdr3_length: 16; j_call: TRBJ1-6; d_call: NA; clone_size: NA; v_call: TRBV7-2; cdr3_nt: TGTGCCAGCAGCTTAGTCGGCAGGGGTGGGAATTCACCCCTCCACTTT; cdr3_aa: CASSLVGRGGNSPLHF
cdr3_length: 13; j_call: TRBJ2-3; d_call: NA; clone_size: NA; v_call: TRBV7-2; cdr3_nt: TGTGCCAGCAGCTTACAACCCACAGATACGCAGTATTTT; cdr3_aa: CASSLQPTDTQYF
cdr3_length: 15; j_call: TRBJ1-5; d_call: TRBD1; clone_size: few; v_call: TRBV30; cdr3_nt: TGTGCCTGGAGGTCGAAACAGGGGGCAGTTCAGCCCCAGCATTTT; cdr3_aa: CAWRSKQGAVQPQHF
cdr3_length: 14; j_call: TRBJ1-2; d_call: TRBD1; clone_size: once; v_call: TRBV9; cdr3_nt: TGTGCCAGCAGCTTAGGGACAGGGGATTATGGCTACACCTTC; cdr3_aa: CASSLGTGDYGYTF
cdr3_length: 16; j_call: TRBJ1-1; d_call: NA; clone_size: NA; v_call: TRBV5-1; cdr3_nt: TGCGCCAGCAGCTTGTTCCGGGGGATGGGTAACACTGAAGCTTTCTTT; cdr3_aa: CASSLFRGMGNTEAFF
cdr3_length: 15; j_call: TRBJ1-3; d_call: NA; clone_size: NA; v_call: TRBV2; cdr3_nt: TGTGCCAGCAGGGAGGACTGGGGGTCTGGAAACACCATATATTTT; cdr3_aa: CASREDWGSGNTIYF
cdr3_length: 14; j_call: TRBJ2-1; d_call: NA; clone_size: few; v_call: TRBV5-1; cdr3_nt: TGCGCCAGCAGCTTGGCGTCTGGCGCCAATGAGCAGTTCTTC; cdr3_aa: CASSLASGANEQFF
cdr3_length: 10; j_call: TRBJ2-3; d_call: NA; clone_size: once; v_call: TRBV20-1; cdr3_nt: TGCAGTGCTGCCACAGATACGCAGTATTTT; cdr3_aa: CSAATDTQYF
cdr3_length: 17; j_call: TRBJ2-7; d_call: NA; clone_size: NA; v_call: TRBV7-2; cdr3_nt: TGTGCCAGCAGCCCTGACCCCCGGGTTTCCAGCTCCTACGAGCAGTACTTC; cdr3_aa: CASSPDPRVSSSYEQYF
cdr3_length: 12; j_call: TRBJ2-5; d_call: NA; clone_size: NA; v_call: TRBV5-6; cdr3_nt: TGTGCCAGCAGCCGACAGGCCTATCGGCAGTACTTC; cdr3_aa: CASSRQAYRQYF
cdr3_length: 14; j_call: TRBJ1-6; d_call: TRBD1; clone_size: few; v_call: TRBV11-2; cdr3_nt: TGTGCCAGCAGCGCACAGGGGTATAGTTCACCCCTCCACTTT; cdr3_aa: CASSAQGYSSPLHF
cdr3_length: 14; j_call: TRBJ1-5; d_call: NA; clone_size: NA; v_call: TRBV11-2; cdr3_nt: TGTGCCAGCAGCTTAGACAGGGGCCATCAGCCCCAGCATTTT; cdr3_aa: CASSLDRGHQPQHF
cdr3_length: 18; j_call: TRBJ1-2; d_call: NA; clone_size: NA; v_call: TRBV7-2; cdr3_nt: TGTGCCAGCAGCGGACGCCCGGGGGGAGGCCGTGTGGCCTATGGCTACACCTTC; cdr3_aa: CASSGRPGGGRVAYGYTF
cdr3_length: 15; j_call: TRBJ1-2; d_call: TRBD1; clone_size: NA; v_call: TRBV30; cdr3_nt: TGTGCCTGGAGTGCCCCGGCGGACAGGGGCTATGGCTACACCTTC; cdr3_aa: CAWSAPADRGYGYTF
cdr3_length: 16; j_call: TRBJ2-1; d_call: TRBD1; clone_size: NA; v_call: TRBV11-2; cdr3_nt: TGTGCCAGCAGCCCGCAAACAGGGGCCTCCTACAATGAGCAGTTCTTC; cdr3_aa: CASSPQTGASYNEQFF
cdr3_length: 15; j_call: TRBJ2-6; d_call: NA; clone_size: NA; v_call: TRBV7-9; cdr3_nt: TGTGCCAGCAGCTTAGGTGACCTGCTGGCCAACGTCCTGACTTTC; cdr3_aa: CASSLGDLLANVLTF
cdr3_length: 11; j_call: TRBJ1-5; d_call: NA; clone_size: few; v_call: TRBV6-1; cdr3_nt: TGTGCCAGCGGCGGAAATCAGCCCCAGCATTTT; cdr3_aa: CASGGNQPQHF
cdr3_length: 16; j_call: TRBJ1-2; d_call: NA; clone_size: NA; v_call: TRBV6-1; cdr3_nt: TGTGCCAGCAGTGGAGATCTTAGGGGATTAGACTATGGCTACACCTTC; cdr3_aa: CASSGDLRGLDYGYTF
cdr3_length: 18; j_call: TRBJ2-2; d_call: TRBD1; clone_size: NA; v_call: TRBV15; cdr3_nt: TGTGCCACCAGCAGAGATCTAGGGGGCTACACCAACACCGGGGAGCTGTTTTTT; cdr3_aa: CATSRDLGGYTNTGELFF
cdr3_length: 15; j_call: TRBJ1-2; d_call: TRBD1; clone_size: few; v_call: TRBV19; cdr3_nt: TGTGCCAGTAGTACCACGGACAGGGGTCCTTATGGCTACACCTTC; cdr3_aa: CASSTTDRGPYGYTF
cdr3_length: 15; j_call: TRBJ2-1; d_call: NA; clone_size: few; v_call: TRBV5-5; cdr3_nt: TGTGCCAGCAGCTTTATCCTTTCAGGTAGCAGGGAGCAGTTCTTC; cdr3_aa: CASSFILSGSREQFF
cdr3_length: 13; j_call: TRBJ1-2; d_call: NA; clone_size: once; v_call: TRBV10-3; cdr3_nt: TGTGCCATCAGTAAGGAGACTAACTATGGCTACACCTTC; cdr3_aa: CAISKETNYGYTF
cdr3_length: 14; j_call: TRBJ2-3; d_call: NA; clone_size: NA; v_call: TRBV30; cdr3_nt: TGTGCCTGGAGTGTACTCGTCTGGAAAGATACGCAGTATTTT; cdr3_aa: CAWSVLVWKDTQYF
cdr3_length: 14; j_call: TRBJ1-1; d_call: NA; clone_size: NA; v_call: TRBV7-8; cdr3_nt: TGTGCCAGCAGCTCCCAAAACATGAACACTGAAGCTTTCTTT; cdr3_aa: CASSSQNMNTEAFF
cdr3_length: 14; j_call: TRBJ1-1; d_call: NA; clone_size: NA; v_call: TRBV14; cdr3_nt: TGTGCCAGCACCCAGCACGGGTCGAACACTGAAGCTTTCTTT; cdr3_aa: CASTQHGSNTEAFF
cdr3_length: 16; j_call: TRBJ2-3; d_call: NA; clone_size: NA; v_call: TRBV30; cdr3_nt: TGTGCCTGGAGCGCCGGTTGGAGCGGCAACACAGATACGCAGTATTTT; cdr3_aa: CAWSAGWSGNTDTQYF
cdr3_length: 12; j_call: TRBJ1-6; d_call: NA; clone_size: NA; v_call: TRBV18; cdr3_nt: TGTGCCAGCTCAACAGGGAATTCACCCCTCCACTTT; cdr3_aa: CASSTGNSPLHF
cdr3_length: 15; j_call: TRBJ2-2; d_call: TRBD1; clone_size: NA; v_call: TRBV7-2; cdr3_nt: TGTGCCAGCAGCTTATCAACAGGGGCCACCGGGGAGCTGTTTTTT; cdr3_aa: CASSLSTGATGELFF
cdr3_length: 13; j_call: TRBJ1-1; d_call: NA; clone_size: NA; v_call: TRBV2; cdr3_nt: TGTGCCAGCTCGGGGGACCTGAACACTGAAGCTTTCTTT; cdr3_aa: CASSGDLNTEAFF
cdr3_length: 15; j_call: TRBJ2-1; d_call: TRBD2; clone_size: NA; v_call: TRBV5-6; cdr3_nt: TGTGCCAGCAGCTTAGCGGGGGGGGCCGGAAATGAGCAGTTCTTC; cdr3_aa: CASSLAGGAGNEQFF
cdr3_length: 16; j_call: TRBJ2-1; d_call: TRBD2; clone_size: once; v_call: TRBV5-1; cdr3_nt: TGCGCCAGCAGCTTGGCGCTAGCGGGGGCCGCAGAAGAGCAGTTCTTC; cdr3_aa: CASSLALAGAAEEQFF
cdr3_length: 15; j_call: TRBJ2-6; d_call: NA; clone_size: NA; v_call: TRBV10-3; cdr3_nt: TGTGCCATCGAAGAAAAAGTCTCTGGGGCCAACGTCCTGACTTTC; cdr3_aa: CAIEEKVSGANVLTF